These 22 T cell receptor beta chains were all obtained from the same sample, sequenced in a study of tumor and adjacent non-tumor tissue in lung cancer (dated by TCRdb to between 2017 and 2018). RNA was isolated from bulk, unsorted tissue, and RNA quality was assessed with a NanoDrop ND-1000 and an Agilent 2100. The library was generated by multiplex PCR. Reads for this sample came from an Illumina HiSeq 2500. TCRbeta libraries were constructed through three rounds of nested PCR with primers (Table S4) according to protocols modified from ARM-PCR. TCRdb itself trimmed the public reads at Q25 with fastp, ran MiXCR and retained productive beta chains. Rows are combined by CDR3 protein, so each entry shows the most common genes and DNA. This sample comprises 130,000 or so distinct CDR3 sequences, approximately 71% of them detected only once. Of the sample, around 13% falls within the top ten clones.

The sample consisted of lung tumor tissue. The receptor set was obtained from a man in his thirties or forties with non-small cell lung cancer.

In the case of this clonotype: A junction end diverges from the germline sequence, so it may reflect a read error. This chain joins TRBV11-2 and TRBJ2-1; no clear D gene. In germline, CDR1 is SGHAT, CDR2 FQNNGV. The CDR3 length is 16 residues. CDR3 in amino acids: CASSSPGVTSHNDQFF. The CDR3 DNA sequence: TGTGCCAGCAGCTCCCCCGGTGTCACGAGTCACAATGATCAGTTCTTC.

The chain employs TRBV11-3 and TRBJ2-5; D unclear. V was trimmed by 6 bases and J by 0 bases, leaving 17 bases between them. This CDR3 is 16 amino acids long. Germline assignment: CDR1 SGHNT and CDR2 YENEEA. DNA of the CDR3: TGTGCCAGCAGAACTACTGTGACCCCGAACCAAGAGACCCAGTACTTC. It is translated as CASRTTVTPNQETQYF. Combining the CDR3 with reference TRBV11-3 and TRBJ2-5 gives the whole variable domain EAGVVQSPRYKIIEKKQPVAFWCNPISGHNTLYWYLQNLGQGPELLIRYENEEAVDDSQLPKDRFSAERLKGVDSTLKIQPAELGDSAVYLCASRTTVTPNQETQYFGPGTRLLVL.

This sequence joins TRBV11-3 and TRBJ1-1, with D hard to call. Germline-derived CDR1 and CDR2 are SGHNT and YENEEA. The CDR3 runs to 15 residues. Trimming stripped 8 bases from V and 3 bases from J, with 19 bases between. In DNA, the CDR3 is TGTGCCAGCTGCACCGCGACGTGGAGGGACACTGAAGCTTTCTTT. Translation gives CASCTATWRDTEAFF. Based on the CDR3 plus reference TRBV11-3 and TRBJ1-1, the full variable domain is EAGVVQSPRYKIIEKKQPVAFWCNPISGHNTLYWYLQNLGQGPELLIRYENEEAVDDSQLPKDRFSAERLKGVDSTLKIQPAELGDSAVYLCASCTATWRDTEAFFGQGTRLTVV.

The chain uses TRBV20-1 and TRBJ2-1, with TRBD2 identical over 7 bases. CDR3 length equals 13 residues. Germline V gene lookup returns CDR1 DFQATT and CDR2 SNEGSKA (reference sequence). With V trimmed by 7 bases and J by 5 bases, 8 bases remained unmatched. The CDR3 DNA sequence: TGCAGTGTTAAGGGGAGGGCCAACAATGAGCAGTTCTTC. Residues: CSVKGRANNEQFF.

In the case of this clonotype: A read error may be the cause here, since a much bigger clone is one base away. V usage is TRBV10-1 and J usage is TRBJ1-2; the D is unclear. Trimming pared 10 bases from V and 1 base from J, leaving 13 bases between. Germline-derived CDR1 and CDR2 are WNHNN and SYGVQD (reference sequence). The CDR3 is 13 residues long. The CDR3 DNA is TGCGCCACCAACCACAGACTTAACTATGGCTACACCTTC. Protein product: CATNHRLNYGYTF.

Concerning this clonotype: A much bigger clone sits one base away, suggesting this may be a read error. The chain employs TRBV6-5 and TRBJ2-1, with TRBD2 identical over 14 bases. This CDR3 contains 17 residues. Per the germline V gene, CDR1 is MNHEY and CDR2 is SVGAGI. V lost 7 bases to trimming and J lost 7 bases; unmatched junction nucleotides: 12. The chain's CDR3 is CASNRVGTSGRGNEQFF. CDR3 DNA sequence: TGTGCCAGCAATCGCGTAGGGACTAGCGGGAGAGGGAATGAGCAGTTCTTC.

Points on this clonotype: It is likely a read error, because the conserved phenylalanine at the end of the CDR3 is missing. The DNA is omitted, as the CDR3 cannot be located on it reliably, and the CDR3 follows TCRdb's listing. This chain joins TRBV11-3 and TRBJ2-5; the table's D call, TRBD2, was not checked against the DNA. The CDR3 length equals 15 residues, ends included. From germline, CDR1 is SGHNT and CDR2 YENEEA. The CDR3 here is CASSLFLAGVETQYS.

Comments on this clonotype: At one end the junction does not follow the germline gene, possibly because of a read error. The rearrangement joins TRBV12-3 or TRBV12-4 to TRBJ2-5; D might be TRBD2 (5 bases). The CDR3 has 14 residues. The CDR3, as DNA: TGTACCAGCACTTTTCTAGTGGGAGTAGAGACCCAGTACTTC. Protein product: CTSTFLVGVETQYF.

Only one count was recorded for this clonotype. V gene TRBV10-3 combines with J gene TRBJ2-7, with TRBD2 identical over 14 bases. Looked up from germline, CDR1 is ENHRY and CDR2 is SYGVKD. Trimming cost V 8 bases and J 4 bases; bases outside gene matches: 7. The CDR3 consists of 15 residues. CDR3 residues: CAIGETSGGEYEQYF. For the CDR3, the DNA is TGTGCCATCGGGGAGACTAGCGGGGGGGAATACGAGCAGTACTTC.

The chain employs TRBV20-1 and TRBJ1-1, with D unclear. Germline assignment: CDR1 DFQATT and CDR2 SNEGSKA (reference sequence). V was shortened by 5 bases and J by 6 bases, with 13 bases between the two germline ends. The CDR3 loop spans 12 amino acids. CDR3 DNA sequence: TGCAGTGCTCACCCGAGTGCTTCTGAAGCTTTCTTT. It translates to CSAHPSASEAFF.

As for this clonotype: A clone one base away is much larger, so this may be a read error. The chain combines TRBV5-4 with TRBJ1-2, with D hard to call. Germline CDR1 is SGHNT and CDR2 is YYREEE (reference sequence). V gave up 0 bases and J gave up 8 bases, with 8 bases separating them. This CDR3 comprises 12 residues. CDR3 coding DNA: TGTGCCAGCAGCTTGGGCATTGGAGGCTACACCTTC. This translates into CASSLGIGGYTF. The full variable domain, completed using reference TRBV5-4 and TRBJ1-2, is ETGVTQSPTHLIKTRGQQVTLRCSSQSGHNTVSWYQQALGQGPQFIFQYYREEENGRGNFPPRFSGLQFPNYSSELNVNALELDDSALYLCASSLGIGGYTFGSGTRLTVV.

About this clonotype: Possible read error: a much larger clone is one base away. The rearrangement joins TRBV28 to TRBJ2-7, with D tentatively TRBD1 (7 bases). The germline V gene encodes CDR1 MDHEN and CDR2 SYDVKM. The CDR3 loop spans 15 amino acids. The V and J ends lost 2 bases and 7 bases respectively, with 18 bases between them. CDR3 residues: CASSLVGKGAGEQYF. The CDR3 region has the DNA TGTGCCAGCAGTTTAGTTGGAAAGGGGGCGGGGGAGCAGTACTTC.

With regard to this clonotype: The germline gene is not matched at one end of the junction; a read error may be the cause. The chain joins TRBV12-3 or TRBV12-4 to TRBJ2-1, with D perhaps matching TRBD2 (7 bases). The CDR3 loop spans 14 amino acids. In nucleotides, the CDR3 is TGTGCCATCATGAGGGGGGGACAATACAATGAGCACTTCTTC. Amino acid sequence: CAIMRGGQYNEHFF.

Notes on this clonotype: A read error may explain this, as a much larger clone is one base away. Because the CDR3 is missing its conserved closing phenylalanine or tryptophan, this is likely a read error. This chain connects TRBV12-3 or TRBV12-4 to TRBJ2-5, with D possibly being TRBD2 (7 bases). The CDR3 sequence is 17 residues long. Trimming left V 4 bases short and J 5 bases short, with 23 bases between. In DNA form, the CDR3 reads TGTGCCAGCAGTTATACCCCTCGGGGGGCCGGGGAGGAGACCCAGTACTCC. Translated, it gives CASSYTPRGAGEETQYS.

This clonotype has at least ten counts. The CDR3 DNA is TGCAGTGCTCGCTGGGACAGGGGGTCCTACGAGCAGTACTTC. Translating gives CSARWDRGSYEQYF. The chain is built from TRBV20-1 and TRBJ2-7; 11 nucleotides align to TRBD1. Trimming took 5 bases from V and 1 from J; bases not matched to a gene: 4. The CDR3 is 14 amino acids. Germline V gene sequence: CDR1 DFQATT, CDR2 SNEGSKA (reference sequence).

Comment on this clonotype: Given a much more abundant clone one base away, this may be a read error. J is TRBJ1-1 and V is TRBV29-1; no reliable D call. Germline V gene data show CDR1 as SQVTM and CDR2 as ANQGSEA. Trimming took 7 bases from V and 6 from J, leaving 12 bases between them. The CDR3 runs 11 residues. CDR3 sequence: CSGGGQSEAFF. Written as DNA, the CDR3 is TGCAGCGGTGGAGGCCAGTCTGAAGCTTTCTTT.

This clonotype has at least ten counts. The genes are TRBV7-8 and TRBJ2-5; TRBD2 aligns across 15 bases. Trimming took 1 base from V and 2 from J; bases not matched to a gene: 17. The CDR3 covers 22 residues. Germline V gives CDR1 SGHVS, CDR2 FQNEAQ. The CDR3 loop reads CASSLVWTSGGAVKGPQETQYF. The CDR3 region has the DNA TGTGCCAGCAGCTTAGTATGGACTAGCGGGGGGGCCGTCAAAGGCCCGCAAGAGACCCAGTACTTC.

Worth noting for this clonotype: Given a much more abundant clone one base away, this may be a read error. V is TRBV6-2 or TRBV6-3 and J is TRBJ2-7, with TRBD1 matching 8 bases. The CDR3 spans 15 residues. CDR1 is MNHEY, CDR2 SVGEGT, per germline. The CDR3 reads CANSFTGTGPYEQYF. The CDR3 bases are TGTGCCAACAGTTTTACCGGGACAGGACCCTACGAGCAGTACTTC.

This chain links TRBV5-1 with TRBJ2-7, with a weak D call TRBD2 (5 bases). Per the germline V gene, CDR1 is SGHRS and CDR2 is YFSETQ. With 4 bases removed from V and 0 bases from J, the gap between germline ends came to 17 bases. This CDR3 is built from 16 residues. The CDR3 DNA sequence: TGCGCCAGCAGCCTGCTTCCGGACTTTAGCTCCTACGAGCAGTACTTC. This sequence encodes CASSLLPDFSSYEQYF.

This clonotype was counted a few times. This sequence may be a read error, since a much larger clone differs from it by one base. CDR3 in DNA: TGCAGTGCTAAGAGACTAGGGAACGACGAGCAGTACTTC. This translates into CSAKRLGNDEQYF. This chain links TRBV20-1 with TRBJ2-7; D possibly corresponds to TRBD2 (6 bases). Per the germline V gene, CDR1 is DFQATT and CDR2 is SNEGSKA (reference sequence). The germline V and J ends were trimmed by 4 bases and 5 bases, with 15 bases remaining between them. The CDR3 has 13 amino acids.

Turning to this clonotype: Given a much more abundant clone one base away, this may be a read error. The gene calls are TRBV6-5 and TRBJ1-4; maybe TRBD1 (5 bases). Per germline, CDR1 MNHEY and CDR2 SVGAGI. The CDR3 spans 16 residues. V lost 7 bases, J lost 7 bases, and 22 bases lay in between. The CDR3 loop is CASKLLGAPAGEKLFF. The CDR3 bases are TGTGCCAGCAAACTCCTCGGGGCTCCCGCTGGTGAAAAACTGTTTTTT.

The chain couples TRBV20-1 to TRBJ1-2, with 7 positions matching TRBD1. The CDR3 has 12 residues. The germline V gene has CDR1 DFQATT and CDR2 SNEGSKA (reference sequence). The V gene end was trimmed by 6 bases and the J gene end by 4 bases; junction bases not matched to a gene: 5. The CDR3 sequence: CSAGGQLYGYTF. The DNA of the CDR3 is TGCAGTGCGGGGGGACAGCTCTATGGCTACACCTTC.